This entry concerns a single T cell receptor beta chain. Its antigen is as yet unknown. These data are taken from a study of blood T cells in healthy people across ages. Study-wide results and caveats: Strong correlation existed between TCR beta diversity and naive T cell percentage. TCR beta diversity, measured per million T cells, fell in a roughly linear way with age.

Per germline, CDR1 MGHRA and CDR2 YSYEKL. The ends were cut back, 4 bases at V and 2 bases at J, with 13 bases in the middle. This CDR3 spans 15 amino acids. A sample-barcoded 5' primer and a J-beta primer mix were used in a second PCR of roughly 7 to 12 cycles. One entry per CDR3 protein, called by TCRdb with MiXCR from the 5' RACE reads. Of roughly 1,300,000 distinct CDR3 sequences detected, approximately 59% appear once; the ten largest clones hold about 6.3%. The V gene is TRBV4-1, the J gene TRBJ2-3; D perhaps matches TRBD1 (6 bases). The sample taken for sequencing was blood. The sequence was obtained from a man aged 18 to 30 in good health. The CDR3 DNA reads TGCGCCAGCAGCCCCCGTGGACAGTACACAGATACGCAGTATTTT. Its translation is CASSPRGQYTDTQYF.